This entry is about one T cell receptor beta chain. Its matching antigen is unknown. Subjects with ophthalmopathy showed a Clinical Activity Score no lower than 3, a NOSPECS grade no lower than 4, and a duration shorter than 3 months. Diagnosing involved the use of clinical symptoms, serum thyroxine and TRAb, thyroid ultrasound and orbital computed tomography. RNA transcripts yielded amplified TCR beta CDR3 regions. HTBI primers were the set used in a first-round RT-PCR of the TCR CDR3. TCRdb processed the multiplex PCR reads anew with MiXCR; each CDR3 protein has one entry. Of hundreds of thousands of distinct CDR3 sequences listed, roughly 18% are singletons. These data belong to a study of T cells in Graves' hyperthyroidism and ophthalmopathy. General study findings and limits: Blood also contained most expanded thyroid clonotypes above 0.001. Ophthalmopathy was identified by the model a median about 6.8 months ahead of onset.

CDR3 length: 16 residues. Germline trimming cut 5 bases from V and 8 bases from J; bases unmatched to any gene: 11. The germline gives CDR1 SGHDT, CDR2 YYEEEE. Sequencing was done on a sample of blood. The chain has TRBV5-6 and TRBJ2-1, with 12 bases aligning to TRBD2. The sequence came from a man aged 50 to 60 with Graves' ophthalmopathy. The CDR3 sequence is CASRPRLAGGIHEQFF. In DNA, the CDR3 is TGTGCCAGCAGGCCCCGTCTAGCGGGAGGGATACATGAGCAGTTCTTC.